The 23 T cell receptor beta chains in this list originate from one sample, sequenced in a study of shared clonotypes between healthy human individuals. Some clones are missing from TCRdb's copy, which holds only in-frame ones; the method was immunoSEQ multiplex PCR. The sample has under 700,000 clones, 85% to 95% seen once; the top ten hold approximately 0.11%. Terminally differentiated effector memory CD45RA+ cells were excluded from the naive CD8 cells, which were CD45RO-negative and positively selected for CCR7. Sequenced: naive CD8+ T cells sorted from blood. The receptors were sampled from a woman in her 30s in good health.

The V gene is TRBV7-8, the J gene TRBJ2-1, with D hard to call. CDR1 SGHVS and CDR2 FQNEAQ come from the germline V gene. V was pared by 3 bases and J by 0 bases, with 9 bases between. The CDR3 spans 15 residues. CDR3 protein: CASSFSDSSYNEQFF. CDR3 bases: TGTGCCAGCAGCTTCTCCGATAGCTCCTACAATGAGCAGTTCTTC. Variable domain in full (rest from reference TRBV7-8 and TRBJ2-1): GAGVSQSPRYKVAKRGQDVALRCDPISGHVSLFWYQQALGQGPEFLTYFQNEAQLDKSGLPSDRFFAERPEGSVSTLKIQRTQQEDSAVYLCASSFSDSSYNEQFFGPGTRLTVL.

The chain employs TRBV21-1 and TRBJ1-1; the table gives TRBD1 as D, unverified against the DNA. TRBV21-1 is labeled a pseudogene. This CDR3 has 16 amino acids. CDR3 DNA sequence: TGTGCCAGCAGCAAGATACAGGGGGCTAGGTACACTGAAGCTTTCTTT. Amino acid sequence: CASSKIQGARYTEAFF.

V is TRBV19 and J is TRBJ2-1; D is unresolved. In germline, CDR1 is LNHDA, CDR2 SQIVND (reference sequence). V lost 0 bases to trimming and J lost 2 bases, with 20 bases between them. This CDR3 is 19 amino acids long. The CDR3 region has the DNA TGTGCCAGTAGTATAGATTTTGGGCTCCGTGAAGTTCCCTACAATGAGCAGTTCTTC. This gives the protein CASSIDFGLREVPYNEQFF.

CDR3 nucleotides: TGTGCCAGCAGCCCCACCTCTTTATCTTATCGGCGCTACGAGCAGTACTTC. Protein sequence: CASSPTSLSYRRYEQYF. The chain combines TRBV7-2 with TRBJ2-7, with D hard to call. The CDR3 has 17 residues. The V and J ends lost 5 bases and 3 bases respectively, with 23 bases between them. Germline V gene sequence: CDR1 SGHTA, CDR2 FQGNSA. Looking up the rest from reference TRBV7-2 and TRBJ2-7 gives the full variable domain: GAGVSQSPSNKVTEKGKDVELRCDPISGHTALYWYRQSLGQGLEFLIYFQGNSAPDKSGLPSDRFSAERTGGSVSTLTIQRTQQEDSAVYLCASSPTSLSYRRYEQYFGPGTRLTVT.

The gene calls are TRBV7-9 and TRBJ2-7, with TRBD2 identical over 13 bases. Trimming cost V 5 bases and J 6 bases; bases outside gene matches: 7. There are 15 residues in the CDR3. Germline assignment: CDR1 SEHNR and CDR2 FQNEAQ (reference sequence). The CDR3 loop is CASSPGLAGEVEQYF. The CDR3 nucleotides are TGTGCCAGCAGCCCAGGACTAGCGGGAGAGGTCGAGCAGTACTTC. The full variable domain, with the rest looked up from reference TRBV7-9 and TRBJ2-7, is DTGVSQNPRHKITKRGQNVTFRCDPISEHNRLYWYRQTLGQGPEFLTYFQNEAQLEKSRLLSDRFSAERPKGSFSTLEIQRTEQGDSAMYLCASSPGLAGEVEQYFGPGTRLTVT.

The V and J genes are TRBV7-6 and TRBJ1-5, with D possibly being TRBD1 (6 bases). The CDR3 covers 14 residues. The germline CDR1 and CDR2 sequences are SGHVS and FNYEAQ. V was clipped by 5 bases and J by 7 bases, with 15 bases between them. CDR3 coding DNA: TGTGCCAGCAGCCTGGCGGGGGGGGCACAGCCCCAGCATTTT. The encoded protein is CASSLAGGAQPQHF.

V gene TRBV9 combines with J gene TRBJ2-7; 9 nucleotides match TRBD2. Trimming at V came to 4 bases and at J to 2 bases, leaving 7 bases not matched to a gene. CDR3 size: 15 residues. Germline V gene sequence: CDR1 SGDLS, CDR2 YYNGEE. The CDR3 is CASSPSGNFPYEQYF. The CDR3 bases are TGTGCCAGCAGCCCTAGCGGGAACTTTCCCTACGAGCAGTACTTC. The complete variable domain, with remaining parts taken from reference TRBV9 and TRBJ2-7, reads DSGVTQTPKHLITATGQRVTLRCSPRSGDLSVYWYQQSLDQGLQFLIQYYNGEERAKGNILERFSAQQFPDLHSELNLSSLELGDSALYFCASSPSGNFPYEQYFGPGTRLTVT.

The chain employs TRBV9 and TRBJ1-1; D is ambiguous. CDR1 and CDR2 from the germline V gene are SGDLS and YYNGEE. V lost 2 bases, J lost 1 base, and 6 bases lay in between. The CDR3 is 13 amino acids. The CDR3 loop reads CASSVSGNTEAFF. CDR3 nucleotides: TGTGCCAGCAGCGTCTCCGGGAACACTGAAGCTTTCTTT.

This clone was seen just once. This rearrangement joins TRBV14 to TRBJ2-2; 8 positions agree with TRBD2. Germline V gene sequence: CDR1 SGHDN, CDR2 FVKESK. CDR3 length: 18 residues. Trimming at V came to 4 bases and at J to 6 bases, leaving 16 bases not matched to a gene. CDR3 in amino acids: CASSPLAARRFLPGELFF. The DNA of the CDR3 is TGTGCCAGCAGCCCACTAGCGGCCCGACGTTTTCTTCCCGGGGAGCTGTTTTTT. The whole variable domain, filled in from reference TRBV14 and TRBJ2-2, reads EAGVTQFPSHSVIEKGQTVTLRCDPISGHDNLYWYRRVMGKEIKFLLHFVKESKQDESGMPNNRFLAERTGGTYSTLKVQPAELEDSGVYFCASSPLAARRFLPGELFFGEGSRLTVL.

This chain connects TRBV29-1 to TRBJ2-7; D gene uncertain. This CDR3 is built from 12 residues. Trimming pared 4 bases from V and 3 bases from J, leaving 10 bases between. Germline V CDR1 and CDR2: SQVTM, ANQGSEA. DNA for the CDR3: TGCAGCGTTGGAACCAGGCACTACGAGCAGTACTTC. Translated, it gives CSVGTRHYEQYF.

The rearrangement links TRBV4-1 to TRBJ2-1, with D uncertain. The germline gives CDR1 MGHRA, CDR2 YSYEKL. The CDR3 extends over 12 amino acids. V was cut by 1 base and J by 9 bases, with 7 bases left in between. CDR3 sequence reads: CASSQGRTEQFF. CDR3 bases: TGCGCCAGCAGCCAAGGACGGACTGAGCAGTTCTTC.

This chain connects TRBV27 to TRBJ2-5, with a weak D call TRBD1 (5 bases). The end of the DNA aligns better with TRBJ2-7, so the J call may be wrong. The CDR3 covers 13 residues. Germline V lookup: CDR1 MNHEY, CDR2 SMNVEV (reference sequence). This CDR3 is CASSRTPLYEQYF. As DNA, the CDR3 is TGTGCCAGCAGTCGGACACCACTTTACGAGCAGTACTTC.

The DNA for the CDR3 is TGCAGCGTCCCGGGGACGGCCTATGGCTACACCTTC. Translated, it gives CSVPGTAYGYTF. The J gene is TRBJ1-2, the V gene TRBV29-1; D possibly corresponds to TRBD1 (5 bases). The ends were cut back, 6 bases at V and 4 bases at J, with 12 bases in the middle. Germline assignment: CDR1 SQVTM and CDR2 ANQGSEA. The CDR3 has 12 amino acids.

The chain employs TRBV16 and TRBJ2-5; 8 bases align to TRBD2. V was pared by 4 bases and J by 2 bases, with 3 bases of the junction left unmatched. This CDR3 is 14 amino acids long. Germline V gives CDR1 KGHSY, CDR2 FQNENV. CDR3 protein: CASSLLAGQETQYF. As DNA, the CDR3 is TGTGCCAGCAGCCTTTTAGCGGGACAAGAGACCCAGTACTTC.

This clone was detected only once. The CDR3 region is CAWRPLGVSDNEQFF. The CDR3 DNA is TGTGCCTGGAGGCCCCTGGGGGTAAGCGACAATGAGCAGTTCTTC. The chain is built from TRBV30 and TRBJ2-1; D may match TRBD1 or TRBD2 (5 bases each). Germline V lookup: CDR1 GTSNPN, CDR2 SVGIG (reference sequence). The V end was cut by 3 bases, the J end by 5 bases, with 17 bases between. The CDR3 totals 15 residues.

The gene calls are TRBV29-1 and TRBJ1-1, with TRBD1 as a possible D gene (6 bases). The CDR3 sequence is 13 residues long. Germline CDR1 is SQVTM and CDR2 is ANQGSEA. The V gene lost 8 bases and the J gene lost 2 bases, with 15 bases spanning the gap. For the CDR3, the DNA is TGCAGCACTTACAGGGACCCCAACACTGAAGCTTTCTTT. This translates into CSTYRDPNTEAFF.

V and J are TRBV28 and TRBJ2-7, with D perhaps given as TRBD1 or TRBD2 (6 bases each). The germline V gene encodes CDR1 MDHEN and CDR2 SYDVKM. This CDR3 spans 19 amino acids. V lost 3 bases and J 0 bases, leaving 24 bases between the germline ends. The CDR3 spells CASSFGRLDRRGSSYEQYF. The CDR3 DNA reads TGTGCCAGCAGTTTTGGACGACTAGATCGAAGGGGGAGCTCCTACGAGCAGTACTTC. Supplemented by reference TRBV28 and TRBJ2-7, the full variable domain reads DVKVTQSSRYLVKRTGEKVFLECVQDMDHENMFWYRQDPGLGLRLIYFSYDVKMKEKGDIPEGYSVSREKKERFSLILESASTNQTSMYLCASSFGRLDRRGSSYEQYFGPGTRLTVT.

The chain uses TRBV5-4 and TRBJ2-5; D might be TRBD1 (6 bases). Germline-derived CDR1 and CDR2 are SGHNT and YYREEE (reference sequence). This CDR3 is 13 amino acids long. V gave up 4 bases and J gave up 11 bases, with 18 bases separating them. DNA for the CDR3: TGTGCCAGCAGCCCGACAGGTGTGGAAGAGCAGTACTTC. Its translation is CASSPTGVEEQYF. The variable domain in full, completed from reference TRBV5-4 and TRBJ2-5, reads ETGVTQSPTHLIKTRGQQVTLRCSSQSGHNTVSWYQQALGQGPQFIFQYYREEENGRGNFPPRFSGLQFPNYSSELNVNALELDDSALYLCASSPTGVEEQYFGPGTRLLVL.

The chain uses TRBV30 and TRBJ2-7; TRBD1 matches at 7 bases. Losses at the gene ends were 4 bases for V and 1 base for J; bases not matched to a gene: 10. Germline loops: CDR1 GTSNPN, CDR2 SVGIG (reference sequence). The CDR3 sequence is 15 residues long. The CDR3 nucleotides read TGTGCCTGGACATACCGGGACAGACCTTCCTACGAGCAGTACTTC. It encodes CAWTYRDRPSYEQYF.

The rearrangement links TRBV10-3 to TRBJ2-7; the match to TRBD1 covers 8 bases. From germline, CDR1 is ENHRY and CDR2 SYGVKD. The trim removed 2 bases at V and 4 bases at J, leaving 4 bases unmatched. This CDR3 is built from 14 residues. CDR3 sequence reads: CAISEQGAPYEQYF. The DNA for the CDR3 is TGTGCCATCAGTGAGCAGGGGGCCCCTTACGAGCAGTACTTC.

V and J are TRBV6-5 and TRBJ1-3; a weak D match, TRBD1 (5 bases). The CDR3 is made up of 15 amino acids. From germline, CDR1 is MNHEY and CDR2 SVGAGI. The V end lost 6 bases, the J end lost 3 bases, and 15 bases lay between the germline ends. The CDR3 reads CASSTARGFGNTIYF. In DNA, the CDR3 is TGTGCCAGCAGCACGGCAAGGGGTTTTGGAAACACCATATATTTT.

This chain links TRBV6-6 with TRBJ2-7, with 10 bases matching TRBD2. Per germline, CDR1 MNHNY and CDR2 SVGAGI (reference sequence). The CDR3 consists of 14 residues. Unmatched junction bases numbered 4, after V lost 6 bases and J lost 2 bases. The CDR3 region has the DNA TGTGCCAGCAGGGTACTAGCGGGGCCCTACGAGCAGTACTTC. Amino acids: CASRVLAGPYEQYF.

The CDR3 DNA is TGTGCCAGCGGCCCTGTCGGCGAAAAACTGTTTTTT. It translates to CASGPVGEKLFF. The J gene is TRBJ1-4, the V gene TRBV2; no clear D gene. The germline gives CDR1 SNHLY, CDR2 FYNNEI. The CDR3 consists of 12 residues. The V end lost 8 bases, the J end lost 8 bases, and 12 bases lay between the germline ends.